The present TCR beta chain was sequenced within a study of shared clonotypes between healthy human individuals. General observations from the study: Rarefaction indicated that sorted-subset sequencing remained incomplete although depth was large.

Clones were sequenced by immunoSEQ multiplex PCR, and TCRdb holds only the in-frame ones, with some missing. The sample contains about 2.1 million clones, roughly 95% of which appear only once. V was shortened by 8 bases and J by 1 base, with 5 bases between the two germline ends. Germline CDR1 and CDR2: MNHEY and SVGAGI. The CDR3 is made up of 12 amino acids. Terminally differentiated effector memory CD45RA+ cells were excluded from the naive CD8 cells, which were CD45RO-negative and positively selected for CCR7. Points on this clone: The antigen remains unidentified.

The J gene is TRBJ1-4, the V gene TRBV6-5; D gene ambiguous. The sequencing input was naive CD8+ T cells from PBMCs. The sequence derives from a young man in good health. Some clones in this sample may be carry-over from other donors' samples. The CDR3 nucleotides are TGTGCCAGCGGAATAACTAATGAAAAACTGTTTTTT. It yields the protein CASGITNEKLFF.